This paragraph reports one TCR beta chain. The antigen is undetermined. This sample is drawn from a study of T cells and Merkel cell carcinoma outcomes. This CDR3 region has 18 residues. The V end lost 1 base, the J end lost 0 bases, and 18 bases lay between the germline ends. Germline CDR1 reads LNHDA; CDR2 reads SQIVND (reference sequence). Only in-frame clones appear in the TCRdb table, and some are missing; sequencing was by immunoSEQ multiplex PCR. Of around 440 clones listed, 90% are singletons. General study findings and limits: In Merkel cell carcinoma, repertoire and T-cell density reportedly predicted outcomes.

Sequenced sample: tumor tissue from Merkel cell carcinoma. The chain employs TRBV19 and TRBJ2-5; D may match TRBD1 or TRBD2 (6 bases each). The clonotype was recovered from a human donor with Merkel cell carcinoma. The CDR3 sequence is CASSIGTTEGGYQETQYF. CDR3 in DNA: TGTGCCAGTAGTATAGGGACCACTGAAGGGGGGTACCAAGAGACCCAGTACTTC.